This TCR beta chain emerged from a study of cytomegalovirus exposure and HLA in healthy donors. Study outcomes and limitations: Later analysis reportedly placed an Asian-associated ancestry cluster below the roughly 670-donor mean in N-insertions.

60 Vbeta and 13 Jbeta primers were used in PCR. The data were produced by immunoSEQ multiplex PCR, yet TCRdb's version contains in-frame clones alone and is incomplete. The sample has around 100,000 clones, 70% to 90% seen once. This CDR3 region has 14 residues. Germline V gene data show CDR1 as SGHTA and CDR2 as FQGTGA. The germline V and J ends were trimmed by 3 bases and 3 bases, with 12 bases remaining between them. With regard to this clone: Its specificity is not known.

Sequenced input: PBMCs. V usage is TRBV7-3 and J usage is TRBJ2-7; possibly TRBD1 for D (6 bases). This TCR came from a middle-aged man in good health and CMV-seronegative. The CDR3 spells CASSFSGGDYEQYF. In nucleotides, the CDR3 is TGTGCCAGCAGCTTCTCTGGGGGCGACTACGAGCAGTACTTC.